The 20 T cell receptor beta chains presented below share a single source sample, sequenced in a study of blood T cells in healthy people across ages. Then a second PCR, running about 7 to 11 cycles, was carried out with a sample-barcoded 5' primer and a J-beta primer mix. TCRdb analysed the 5' RACE reads with MiXCR anew, one entry per CDR3 protein. The sample lists about 1.6 million distinct CDR3 sequences; 34% were seen once. The sequenced material came from blood. Receptors were obtained from a woman aged 30 to 39 in good health.

The chain recombines TRBV7-8 with TRBJ1-2, with D possibly being TRBD1 (5 bases). Looked up from germline, CDR1 is SGHVS and CDR2 is FQNEAQ. The CDR3 has 15 amino acids. V was trimmed by 8 bases and J by 0 bases, leaving 16 bases between them. Here the CDR3 DNA reads TGTGCCAGCTGGGGGGAGGGGCAGGCTAACTATGGCTACACCTTC. This gives the protein CASWGEGQANYGYTF.

V is TRBV9 and J is TRBJ2-5; 8 bases map to TRBD2. Germline values: CDR1 SGDLS, CDR2 YYNGEE. CDR3 length: 15 residues. V dropped 5 bases and J dropped 1; count of bases not matched to a gene: 7. The CDR3 coding sequence is TGTGCCAGCAGTCGTAGCGGGGCCTTCCAAGAGACCCAGTACTTC. Its translation: CASSRSGAFQETQYF.

This clonotype was detected a few times. The chain joins TRBV7-9 to TRBJ2-5, with unresolved D. CDR1 SEHNR and CDR2 FQNEAQ come from the germline V gene (reference sequence). Trimming stripped 2 bases from V and 0 bases from J, with 7 bases between. The CDR3 sequence is 14 residues long. The DNA of the CDR3 is TGTGCCAGCAGCTTAAGTCTAGACCAAGAGACCCAGTACTTC. It codes for CASSLSLDQETQYF.

Ten or more counts support this clonotype. The rearrangement joins TRBV5-1 to TRBJ2-4; 8 bases match TRBD1. The J call may be wrong; the DNA end is better matched by TRBJ2-7. This CDR3 has 12 amino acids. Germline V CDR1 and CDR2: SGHRS, YFSETQ. CDR3 in DNA: TGCGCCAGCAGCGACAGGGGCAACGAGCAGTACTTC. Translation gives CASSDRGNEQYF.

The gene calls are TRBV6-4 and TRBJ2-5, with D perhaps TRBD1 (6 bases). This CDR3 spans 12 amino acids. Looked up from germline, CDR1 is MRHNA and CDR2 is SNTAGT. V dropped 11 bases and J dropped 4 bases, with 14 bases sitting between them. The CDR3, as DNA: TGTGCCGCTCCCGAAGGGGGAGAGACCCAGTACTTC. Translated, it gives CAAPEGGETQYF.

In this sample, this clonotype turned up a few times. This chain links TRBV3-1 with TRBJ2-4; 8 nucleotides align to TRBD2. The J call could be wrong; TRBJ2-7 is a better fit for the DNA end. The CDR3 is made up of 16 amino acids. The germline CDR1 and CDR2 sequences are LGHDT and YNNKEL (reference sequence). CDR3 amino acids: CASSLKRTSFGYEQYF. CDR3 DNA sequence: TGTGCCAGCAGCCTAAAACGGACTAGCTTTGGTTACGAGCAGTACTTC.

This clonotype was detected only a few times. This sequence joins TRBV5-1 and TRBJ1-1; 10 nucleotides agree with TRBD1. Germline V gene lookup returns CDR1 SGHRS and CDR2 YFSETQ. V lost 3 bases, J lost 5 bases, and 10 bases stayed unmatched. The CDR3 runs 16 residues. This chain's CDR3 is CASSSWDRGVRTEAFF. In DNA form, the CDR3 reads TGCGCCAGCAGCTCGTGGGACAGGGGAGTTCGGACTGAAGCTTTCTTT.

V usage is TRBV6-2 or TRBV6-3 and J usage is TRBJ2-1; 8 bases are a match to TRBD2. Trimming took 4 bases from V and 3 from J; bases not matched to a gene: 5. The CDR3 consists of 15 residues. Per germline, CDR1 MNHEY and CDR2 SVGEGT. Here the CDR3 reads CASSFTGTSYNEQFF. The CDR3 region has the DNA TGTGCCAGCAGTTTCACCGGGACTAGCTACAATGAGCAGTTCTTC.

The table lists this clonotype with a few counts. This chain uses TRBV28 with TRBJ2-7; 9 bases are shared with TRBD2. Germline V gives CDR1 MDHEN, CDR2 SYDVKM. There are 16 residues in the CDR3. V lost 3 bases and J lost 2; bases outside the gene matches: 8. The CDR3 DNA sequence: TGTGCCAGCAGTTTCGCGCGGCGGGAGGGCCCCTACGAGCAGTACTTC. It encodes CASSFARREGPYEQYF.

This clonotype was counted at least ten times. V and J are TRBV3-1 and TRBJ2-5; D is undetermined. This CDR3 spans 13 amino acids. Trimming pared 0 bases from V and 4 bases from J, leaving 6 bases between. CDR1 is LGHDT and CDR2 is YNNKEL in the germline V gene (reference sequence). The CDR3 region has the DNA TGTGCCAGCAGCCAAGATACCCCAGAGACCCAGTACTTC. Amino acids: CASSQDTPETQYF.

This clonotype was observed a handful of times. This chain links TRBV9 with TRBJ2-5, with a weak D call TRBD2 (7 bases). CDR3 length: 16 amino acids. Germline CDR1 and CDR2: SGDLS and YYNGEE. The germline V and J ends were trimmed by 0 bases and 2 bases, with 14 bases remaining between them. The CDR3 loop is CASSVEGGTIQETQYF. The CDR3 coding sequence is TGTGCCAGCAGCGTAGAGGGGGGGACAATACAAGAGACCCAGTACTTC.

This clonotype was detected a few times. The chain uses TRBV20-1 and TRBJ2-7; 7 nucleotides line up with TRBD2. The CDR3 is 14 residues long. Germline trimming cut 1 base from V and 3 bases from J; bases unmatched to any gene: 6. CDR1 and CDR2 (germline): DFQATT, SNEGSKA (reference sequence). The CDR3 DNA reads as TGCAGTGCTAGAGGGGGAGGGCCGGTCTACGAGCAGTACTTC. It codes for CSARGGGPVYEQYF.

The chain has TRBV12-3 or TRBV12-4 and TRBJ2-2; perhaps TRBD2 as D (6 bases). CDR3 length equals 14 residues. The V gene lost 11 bases and the J gene lost 5 bases, with 18 bases spanning the gap. The CDR3 protein is CACSLAAGTGELFF. The DNA of the CDR3 is TGTGCCTGCTCACTAGCTGCTGGGACCGGGGAGCTGTTTTTT.

The chain joins TRBV14 to TRBJ1-2, with a possible D match to TRBD1 (6 bases). V lost 6 bases and J lost 3, with 17 bases in between. From germline, CDR1 is SGHDN and CDR2 FVKESK. This CDR3 spans 15 amino acids. The DNA of the CDR3 is TGTGCCAGCAGACCCACAGGGTCGCCCTACTATGGCTACACCTTC. Protein sequence: CASRPTGSPYYGYTF.

Only a few counts were recorded for this clonotype. The CDR3 loop is CASSFRDTVRIGYGYTF. CDR3 DNA: TGTGCCAGCAGCTTCCGGGACACCGTTAGGATTGGCTATGGCTACACCTTC. This sequence joins TRBV7-9 and TRBJ1-2; a weak D match, TRBD1 (6 bases). V was trimmed by 3 bases and J by 4 bases, leaving 21 bases between them. The CDR3 runs 17 residues. The germline V gene encodes CDR1 SEHNR and CDR2 FQNEAQ (reference sequence).

This clonotype was picked up one time. At one boundary the junction diverges from the germline segment, which might be a read error. This chain connects TRBV20-1 to TRBJ2-1; 8 bases agree with TRBD2. Germline V CDR1 and CDR2: DFQATT, SNEGSKA (reference sequence). There are 17 residues in the CDR3. The CDR3 here is CSDRDIWREEAGNEQFF. The CDR3 coding sequence is TGCAGTGATAGAGATATTTGGCGGGAGGAGGCCGGCAATGAGCAGTTCTTC.

The chain carries TRBV29-1 and TRBJ2-2, with D unresolved. This CDR3 region has 15 residues. CDR1 and CDR2 (germline): SQVTM, ANQGSEA. Trimming left V 0 bases short and J 4 bases short, with 12 bases between. The CDR3 nucleotides are TGCAGCGTTGAAGATCCAGAAGCAGGCACCGGGGAGCTGTTTTTT. As protein: CSVEDPEAGTGELFF.

This sequence joins TRBV5-1 and TRBJ2-7, with 9 bases lining up with TRBD1. Germline V gives CDR1 SGHRS, CDR2 YFSETQ. Germline trimming cut 1 base from V and 5 bases from J; bases unmatched to any gene: 4. The CDR3 loop spans 14 amino acids. CDR3 amino acids: CASSLFGTGNEQYF. CDR3 DNA: TGCGCCAGCAGCTTGTTCGGGACAGGGAACGAGCAGTACTTC.

The chain couples TRBV5-5 to TRBJ2-7; 10 bases agree with TRBD1. The CDR3 spans 15 residues. The germline gives CDR1 SGHKS, CDR2 YYEKEE (reference sequence). V dropped 3 bases and J dropped 6; count of bases not matched to a gene: 9. The CDR3 DNA reads TGTGCCAGCAGCTACACGCAGGACAGGGGGGCCGAGCAGTACTTC. Translation gives CASSYTQDRGAEQYF.

This rearrangement joins TRBV20-1 to TRBJ1-4; perhaps TRBD1 as D (5 bases). CDR1 and CDR2 from the germline V gene are DFQATT and SNEGSKA (reference sequence). V was shortened by 0 bases and J by 0 bases, with 14 bases between the two germline ends. CDR3 length equals 17 residues. The CDR3 DNA reads TGCAGTGCTAGAGATCTGGGGGGGGTCTCAACTAATGAAAAACTGTTTTTT. Protein product: CSARDLGGVSTNEKLFF.